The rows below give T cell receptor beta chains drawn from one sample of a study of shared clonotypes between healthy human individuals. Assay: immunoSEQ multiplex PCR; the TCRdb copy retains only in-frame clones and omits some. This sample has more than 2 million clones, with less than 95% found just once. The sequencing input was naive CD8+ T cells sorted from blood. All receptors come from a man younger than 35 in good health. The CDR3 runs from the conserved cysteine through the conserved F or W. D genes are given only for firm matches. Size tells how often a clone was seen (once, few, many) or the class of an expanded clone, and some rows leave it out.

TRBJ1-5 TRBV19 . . TGTGCCAGTAGCCTCCGGGCCGATTATAGCAATCAGCCCCAGCATTTT CASSLRADYSNQPQHF
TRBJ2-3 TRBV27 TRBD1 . TGTGCCAGCAGTTGGCAAGGGGGCGATACGCAGTATTTT CASSWQGGDTQYF
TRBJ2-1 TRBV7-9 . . TGTGCCAGCACCCGCCGGTCGGACTACAATGAGCAGTTCTTC CASTRRSDYNEQFF
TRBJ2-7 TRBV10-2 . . TGCGCCAGCAATGGAGGGGCCACCTACGAGCAGTACTTC CASNGGATYEQYF
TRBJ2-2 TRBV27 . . TGTGCCAGCAGTTTAGTAACGAACGCCGGGGAGCTGTTTTTT CASSLVTNAGELFF
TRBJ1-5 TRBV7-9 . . TGTGCCAGCAGCTTCTTGGGTTTGAATCAGCCCCAGCATTTT CASSFLGLNQPQHF
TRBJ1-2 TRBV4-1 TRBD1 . TGCGCCAGCAGCCCCACGGACAGGGGGTTAGAAGGCTACACCTTC CASSPTDRGLEGYTF
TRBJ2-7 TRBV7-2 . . TGTGCCAGCAGCGCGTTACCGGGACTCCCATACGAGCAGTACTTC CASSALPGLPYEQYF
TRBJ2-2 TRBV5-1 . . TGCGCCAGCAGCTCGGGCCGGGACCCCGACACCGGGGAGCTGTTTTTT CASSSGRDPDTGELFF
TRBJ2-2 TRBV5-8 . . TGTGCCAGCAGCTCCTACACCGGGGAGCTGTTTTTT CASSSYTGELFF
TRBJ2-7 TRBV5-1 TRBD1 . TGCGCCAGCAGCCCGGGACAGGGGAAGACCTACGAGCAGTACTTC CASSPGQGKTYEQYF
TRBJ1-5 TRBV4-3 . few TGCGCCAGCAGCCAAGACCAGCTTGCTCAGCCCCAGCATTTT CASSQDQLAQPQHF
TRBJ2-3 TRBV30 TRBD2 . TGTGCCTGGAGGGGACTAGCGGGACGGACAGATACGCAGTATTTT CAWRGLAGRTDTQYF
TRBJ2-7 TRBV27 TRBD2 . TGTGCCAGCAGTGGAAGCGGGGGGACCTACGAGCAGTACTTC CASSGSGGTYEQYF
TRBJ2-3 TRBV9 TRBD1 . TGTGCCAGCAGCGAGGGGGCAGCGCTCACAGATACGCAGTATTTT CASSEGAALTDTQYF
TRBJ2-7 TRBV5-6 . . TGTGCCAGCAGCTTGTACGGCAGCTCCTACGAGCAGTACTTC CASSLYGSSYEQYF